The 9 T cell receptor beta chains listed next were all sequenced from one sample in a study of shared clonotypes between healthy human individuals. Profiled with immunoSEQ multiplex PCR; TCRdb holds only in-frame clones, not every one. The sample lists 600,000 to 800,000 clones, roughly two thirds seen once, with approximately 2% in the top ten. The source material was memory CD4+ T cells sorted from blood. Subset given: CD45RA-negative fraction. Every receptor here comes from a woman aged 30 to 39 in good health.

The chain is built from TRBV6-1 and TRBJ2-1, with TRBD2 matching 10 bases. V was pared by 7 bases and J by 7 bases, with 4 bases of the junction left unmatched. There are 13 residues in the CDR3. Germline loops: CDR1 MNHNS, CDR2 SASEGT. The CDR3 DNA reads TGTGCCAGCAACCCGGGACTAGCGAATGAGCAGTTCTTC. As protein: CASNPGLANEQFF.

V gene TRBV18 combines with J gene TRBJ1-5; 9 bases fit TRBD1. The germline gives CDR1 KGHSH, CDR2 LQKENI. The V segment lost 2 bases and the J segment 5 bases; nucleotides outside the gene matches: 4. The CDR3 is 15 amino acids. CDR3 sequence reads: CASSPRTGDDQPQHF. For the CDR3, the DNA is TGTGCCAGCTCACCAAGGACAGGGGACGATCAGCCCCAGCATTTT.

The chain uses TRBV11-2 and TRBJ2-1; D not resolved. Germline V lookup: CDR1 SGHAT, CDR2 FQNNGV. The CDR3 extends over 11 amino acids. Trimming cost V 5 bases and J 6 bases, with 5 bases left between them. The CDR3 region has the DNA TGTGCCAGCAGCCCATCCAATGAGCAGTTCTTC. Protein: CASSPSNEQFF.

The table lists this clone with a few counts. The identical CDR3 is also encoded by other nucleotide sequences in the sample. The chain uses TRBV5-1 and TRBJ2-1, with D unresolved. V gave up 4 bases and J gave up 4 bases, with 3 bases separating them. The CDR3 consists of 11 residues. Germline values: CDR1 SGHRS, CDR2 YFSETQ. In nucleotides, the CDR3 is TGCGCCAGCAGCCTTTACAATGAGCAGTTCTTC. It specifies CASSLYNEQFF.

J is TRBJ1-2 and V is TRBV6-5; perhaps TRBD1 as D (5 bases). V dropped 6 bases and J dropped 2 bases, with 16 bases sitting between them. Germline CDR1 and CDR2: MNHEY and SVGAGI. The CDR3 extends over 15 amino acids. In DNA, the CDR3 is TGTGCCAGCAGCCCTCAGGGCTCCTTAAACTATGGCTACACCTTC. It specifies CASSPQGSLNYGYTF.

This clone was observed a handful of times. Other DNA sequences from this sample encode an identical CDR3 as well. This chain links TRBV5-1 with TRBJ1-1; possibly TRBD1 for D (5 bases). Trimming cost V 2 bases and J 3 bases, with 8 bases left between them. Germline-derived CDR1 and CDR2 are SGHRS and YFSETQ. CDR3 length: 13 residues. CDR3 bases: TGCGCCAGCAGCTTAGGGGAGGACACTGAAGCTTTCTTT. It yields the protein CASSLGEDTEAFF.

This chain uses TRBV4-2 with TRBJ2-1; D gene ambiguous. This CDR3 is built from 15 residues. V lost 0 bases and J lost 1, with 7 bases in between. Germline V CDR1 and CDR2: LGHNA, YNFKEQ. The CDR3 DNA sequence: TGTGCCAGCAGCCAAGATCAAGCATCCTACAATGAGCAGTTCTTC. It yields the protein CASSQDQASYNEQFF.

The V gene is TRBV28, the J gene TRBJ1-5; 9 positions match TRBD1. Germline trimming cut 6 bases from V and 4 bases from J; bases unmatched to any gene: 7. This CDR3 has 15 residues. CDR1 is MDHEN and CDR2 is SYDVKM in the germline V gene. CDR3 in amino acids: CASRVSGTGNQPQHF. For the CDR3, the DNA is TGTGCCAGCAGAGTTTCCGGGACAGGGAATCAGCCCCAGCATTTT.

In regard to this clone: In the same sample, other DNA sequences code for this CDR3. The gene calls are TRBV28 and TRBJ1-2; a possible D gene is TRBD1 (5 bases). This CDR3 is 14 amino acids long. Trimming took 3 bases from V and 1 from J, leaving 9 bases between them. The germline gives CDR1 MDHEN, CDR2 SYDVKM. CDR3 DNA sequence: TGTGCCAGCAGTTTCGGGGGTGGTAACTATGGCTACACCTTC. Amino acids: CASSFGGGNYGYTF.